What follows describes a single T cell receptor beta chain. Its specificity is not known. These data come from a study of cytomegalovirus exposure and HLA in healthy donors. Overall study findings and caveats: Accounts indicate the classifier identified cytomegalovirus status with strong specificity and sensitivity.

PCR amplification relied on 60 Vbeta primers (plus 13 Jbeta primers). Profiling relied on immunoSEQ multiplex PCR, and the TCRdb table lists in-frame clones only, not all of them. The top ten hold about 5% of the sample, which has around 62,000 clones, 77% seen once. Healthy donors of bone marrow made up the group. This clonotype was obtained from a male donor in good health and CMV-seropositive. What was sequenced was PBMCs.

The CDR3 DNA follows: TGTGCCAGCAGTCCGGGATCTTTGAACACTGAAGCTTTCTTT. This translates into CASSPGSLNTEAFF. The chain recombines TRBV7-9 with TRBJ1-1, with D unclear. V was shortened by 6 bases and J by 0 bases, with 11 bases between the two germline ends. The CDR3 length is 14 residues. From germline, CDR1 is SEHNR and CDR2 FQNEAQ (reference sequence).